This is a list of T cell receptor beta chains from one sample in a study of read filtering for tumor transcriptome and immune sequencing. TCRdb reanalysed the reads using MiXCR and keeps one entry per CDR3 protein. The table lists some 140,000 distinct CDR3 sequences, less than 15% of them singletons. Sequencing used a population of CD138-negative cells sorted from bone marrow. These receptors were collected from a donor aged 40 or over with multiple myeloma. Each CDR3 is given with its conserved first and last residue. The D gene is left open where the match is weak.

v_gene,j_gene,d_gene,CDR3aa
TRBV5-1,TRBJ1-1,TRBD1,CASSPIQGVGAFF
TRBV7-2,TRBJ2-3,TRBD2,CASSLTPGGPDTQYF
TRBV29-1,TRBJ2-1,.,CSVDHAGRSYNEQFF
TRBV14,TRBJ1-1,.,CASSKGSSGETEAFF
TRBV27,TRBJ2-5,TRBD2,CASSKGTSGSLETQYF
TRBV6-2/TRBV6-3,TRBJ1-5,.,CASSYSYGSSAYRVSNQPQHF
TRBV19,TRBJ2-3,TRBD2,CASSARGAGKVNTQYF
TRBV6-2/TRBV6-3,TRBJ2-7,.,CASDHGRGYYEQYF
TRBV4-1,TRBJ2-3,.,CASSPIFAAFADTQYF
TRBV7-6,TRBJ2-2,TRBD1,CASSRDRENTGELFF
TRBV6-6,TRBJ2-3,.,CASSGGGGHGTDTQYF
TRBV20-1,TRBJ2-7,.,CSARETGLRNEQYF
TRBV4-3,TRBJ1-1,TRBD1,CASSRTGTGDTEAFF
TRBV25-1,TRBJ2-5,.,CASSEWVGVSRETQYF